The present T cell receptor beta chain was sequenced within a study of identical twins. Trimming cost V 2 bases and J 6 bases; bases outside gene matches: 9. Germline values: CDR1 SEHNR, CDR2 FQNEAQ (reference sequence). The length of the CDR3 is 16 residues. This clonotype has just a few counts. One entry per CDR3 protein, called by TCRdb with MiXCR from the 5' RACE reads. The profile shows fewer than 900,000 distinct CDR3 sequences, over 20% of them singletons. These data were also reused for a study on T cells expressing NK-cell markers. That paper notes: CD3+CD56+NKG2C+, CD3+CD56+NKG2C- and CD3+CD56-NKG2C+ T cells, once sorted, supplied the TCR beta repertoires. Out of eight donors sequenced, seven tested HCMV-seropositive and the remaining one seronegative. These clonotypes, the leaders elsewhere, also led the CD3+CD56-NKG2C+ fraction in several donors. Unclear, still, was the HCMV specificity of the expanded NKG2C+ T cell clones.

This clonotype was obtained from a woman in her late teens or twenties in good health. The sequencing input was PBMCs. The V gene is TRBV7-9, the J gene TRBJ2-3; 9 nucleotides align to TRBD2. The CDR3 here is CASSLTGSGRSDTQYF. Here the CDR3 DNA reads TGTGCCAGCAGCTTAACTGGTAGCGGGAGATCGGATACGCAGTATTTT.